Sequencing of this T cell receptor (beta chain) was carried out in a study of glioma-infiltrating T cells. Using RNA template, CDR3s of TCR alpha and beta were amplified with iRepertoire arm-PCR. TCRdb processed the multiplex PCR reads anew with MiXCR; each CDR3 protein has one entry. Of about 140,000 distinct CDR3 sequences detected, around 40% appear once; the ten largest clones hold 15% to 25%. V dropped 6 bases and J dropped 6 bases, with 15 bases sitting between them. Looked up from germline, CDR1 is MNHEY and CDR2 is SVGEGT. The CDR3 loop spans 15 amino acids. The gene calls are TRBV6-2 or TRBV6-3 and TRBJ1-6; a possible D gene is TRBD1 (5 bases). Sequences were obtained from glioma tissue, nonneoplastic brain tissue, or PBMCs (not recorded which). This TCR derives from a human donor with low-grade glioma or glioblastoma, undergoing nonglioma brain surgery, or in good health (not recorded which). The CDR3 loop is CASRPEDRFNSPLHF. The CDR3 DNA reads TGTGCCAGCAGACCTGAAGACAGATTTAATTCACCCCTCCACTTT.